This T cell receptor (beta chain) was retrieved from a study of blood T cells in healthy people across ages. Study overall: With template switching, about one barcoded beta molecule was captured per two T cells. General study findings and limits: Nothing was known about donor CMV status, and this possibly confounded expanded clonotype changes.

This clonotype has more than one count but fewer than ten. Antigen unknown. The CDR3 consists of 15 residues. Germline V lookup: CDR1 MGHRA, CDR2 YSYEKL. V shed 2 bases and J 6 bases; nucleotides not matched to a gene: 4. The second PCR ran about 7 to 12 cycles with a sample-barcoded 5' primer and J-beta primers. TCRdb re-called the 5' RACE reads with MiXCR, one entry per CDR3 protein. The sample lists about 1.7 million distinct CDR3 sequences; approximately 28% were seen once. Donors gave around 9.3 milliliters of peripheral blood apiece. This TCR derives from a woman in her 30s in good health. This chain links TRBV4-1 with TRBJ1-4; TRBD1 aligns across 9 bases. Sequencing input: blood. The CDR3 protein is CASSQYRGRDEKLFF. Here the CDR3 DNA reads TGCGCCAGCAGCCAATACAGGGGGCGGGATGAAAAACTGTTTTTT.